This T cell receptor beta chain derives from a study of T cell responses to AZD1222 COVID-19 vaccine. Study conclusions and caveats: White British people made up most donors, females outnumbered males, and clonal diversity was possibly underestimated. Unmutated variant regions are reportedly targeted by nearly half of spike-specific TCRs. There were repertoire samples only from the period after the peak T cell response.

It was second doses at about 4 or about 12 weeks that were pooled. On this clone itself: What it recognizes is unknown.

Profiling relied on immunoSEQ multiplex PCR, and the TCRdb table lists in-frame clones only, not all of them. The sample records 70,000 to 95,000 clones, about 91% being singletons. CDR1 is LNHNV and CDR2 is YYDKDF in the germline V gene (reference sequence). Unmatched junction bases numbered 11, after V lost 9 bases and J lost 4 bases. The CDR3 runs 14 residues. The chain recombines TRBV15 with TRBJ2-5, with TRBD2 matching over 7 bases. The sequenced sample was peripheral blood, obtained 28 days after the second AZD1222 dose. This sequence originates from an adult who received the AZD1222 COVID-19 vaccine. The CDR3 spells CATATPGGGETQYF. The CDR3 coding sequence is TGTGCCACGGCTACCCCGGGAGGCGGAGAGACCCAGTACTTC.